The clone carrying this T cell receptor (beta chain) rates as medium-sized (0.01 to 0.1%). Its cognate antigen is unknown. Peripheral blood genomic DNA, not sorted cells or RNA, was the template. These data are taken from a study of T cell repertoires in aging, cancer and after chemotherapy. Findings and limits, study-wide: Median generation probability rose over the chemotherapy interval in each cancer cohort, suggesting rebound thymic output. Healthy donors lost TCR diversity with age mainly through richness, cancer patients through richness and evenness.

A mixed TRB-A/B primer pool amplified rearranged TRB by multiplex touch-down PCR. TCRdb redid the calling of the multiplex PCR reads with MiXCR, one entry per CDR3 protein. The sample has 8,000 to 10,000 distinct CDR3 sequences, around 22% seen once. Sequencing was carried out using blood. The sequence was collected from a human donor in good health.

CDR3 protein: CASSLVAELASEQYF. CDR3 bases: TGTGCCAGCAGCTTAGTAGCCGAACTAGCAAGCGAGCAGTACTTC. The rearrangement joins TRBV7-6 to TRBJ2-7, with D perhaps TRBD2 (6 bases). The CDR3 is 15 residues long. The V end lost 1 base, the J end lost 6 bases, and 16 bases lay between the germline ends. CDR1 SGHVS and CDR2 FNYEAQ come from the germline V gene.